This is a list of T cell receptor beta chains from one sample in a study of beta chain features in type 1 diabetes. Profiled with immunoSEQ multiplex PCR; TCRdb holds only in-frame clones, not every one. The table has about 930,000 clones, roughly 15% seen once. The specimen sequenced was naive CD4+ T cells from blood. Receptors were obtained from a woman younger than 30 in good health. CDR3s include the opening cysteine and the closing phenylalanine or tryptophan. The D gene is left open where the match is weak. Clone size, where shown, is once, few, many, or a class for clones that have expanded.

CDR3aa: CASSLTMGRDQPQHF; CDR3nt: TGTGCCAGCTCACTCACCATGGGGAGGGATCAGCCCCAGCATTTT; d_gene: NA; abundance: few; j_gene: TRBJ1-5; v_gene: TRBV18
CDR3aa: CASSVVISGELFF; CDR3nt: TGTGCCAGCAGCGTAGTGATTTCCGGGGAGCTGTTTTTT; d_gene: NA; abundance: NA; j_gene: TRBJ2-2; v_gene: TRBV9
CDR3aa: CASSYSFSGSPNEQFF; CDR3nt: TGTGCCAGCAGTTACTCCTTTAGCGGGAGCCCCAATGAGCAGTTCTTC; d_gene: TRBD2; abundance: few; j_gene: TRBJ2-1; v_gene: TRBV6-5
CDR3aa: CASSAQGYQPQHF; CDR3nt: TGTGCCAGCAGTGCCCAGGGTTATCAGCCCCAGCATTTT; d_gene: NA; abundance: NA; j_gene: TRBJ1-5; v_gene: TRBV6-5
CDR3aa: CASSLGGNSYNEQFF; CDR3nt: TGTGCCAGCAGCTTAGGCGGAAACTCCTACAATGAGCAGTTCTTC; d_gene: NA; abundance: NA; j_gene: TRBJ2-1; v_gene: TRBV7-8
CDR3aa: CASSFFGIDTQYF; CDR3nt: TGTGCCAGCAGCTTTTTCGGTATAGATACGCAGTATTTT; d_gene: NA; abundance: NA; j_gene: TRBJ2-3; v_gene: TRBV7-8
CDR3aa: CASSGGGTQPQHF; CDR3nt: TGTGCCAGCAGCGGGGGGGGGACCCAGCCCCAGCATTTT; d_gene: NA; abundance: NA; j_gene: TRBJ1-5; v_gene: TRBV7-2
CDR3aa: CASRLPWADTQYF; CDR3nt: TGTGCCAGCAGACTACCTTGGGCAGATACGCAGTATTTT; d_gene: NA; abundance: NA; j_gene: TRBJ2-3; v_gene: TRBV2
CDR3aa: CASTSGQGDQPQHF; CDR3nt: TGTGCCAGCACCTCGGGACAAGGAGATCAGCCCCAGCATTTT; d_gene: NA; abundance: NA; j_gene: TRBJ1-5; v_gene: TRBV28
CDR3aa: CASSQRTSGRAAVDEQFF; CDR3nt: TGCGCCAGCAGCCAAAGGACTAGCGGGAGGGCGGCCGTTGATGAGCAGTTCTTC; d_gene: TRBD2; abundance: few; j_gene: TRBJ2-1; v_gene: TRBV4-1
CDR3aa: CASSLWPDTQYF; CDR3nt: TGTGCCAGCAGTTTGTGGCCAGATACGCAGTATTTT; d_gene: NA; abundance: NA; j_gene: TRBJ2-3; v_gene: TRBV6-6
CDR3aa: CASKTGGRNGNTIYF; CDR3nt: TGTGCCAGCAAGACAGGGGGCAGAAATGGAAACACCATATATTTT; d_gene: TRBD1; abundance: NA; j_gene: TRBJ1-3; v_gene: TRBV28
CDR3aa: CASRGTSGRYNEQFF; CDR3nt: TGTGCCAGCAGGGGGACTAGCGGGAGGTACAATGAGCAGTTCTTC; d_gene: TRBD2; abundance: NA; j_gene: TRBJ2-1; v_gene: TRBV2
CDR3aa: CASSLRGRESETQYF; CDR3nt: TGTGCCAGCAGCCTACGGGGGAGGGAGTCAGAGACCCAGTACTTC; d_gene: TRBD2; abundance: NA; j_gene: TRBJ2-5; v_gene: TRBV7-6
CDR3aa: CASSWRTGPNYEQYF; CDR3nt: TGTGCCAGCAGCTGGCGGACAGGTCCGAACTACGAGCAGTACTTC; d_gene: TRBD1; abundance: NA; j_gene: TRBJ2-7; v_gene: TRBV7-2
CDR3aa: CASGLVVGGQTGHGYTF; CDR3nt: TGTGCTAGTGGTTTGGTGGTAGGTGGCCAAACGGGCCATGGCTACACCTTC; d_gene: NA; abundance: few; j_gene: TRBJ1-2; v_gene: TRBV12-5
CDR3aa: CASGPGTENTEAFF; CDR3nt: TGTGCTAGTGGTCCGGGGACGGAGAACACTGAAGCTTTCTTT; d_gene: NA; abundance: few; j_gene: TRBJ1-1; v_gene: TRBV12-5
CDR3aa: CSVLARASPTDTQYF; CDR3nt: TGCAGCGTCTTGGCGCGGGCGTCCCCCACAGATACGCAGTATTTT; d_gene: NA; abundance: NA; j_gene: TRBJ2-3; v_gene: TRBV29-1
CDR3aa: CSVESLSGNTIYF; CDR3nt: TGCAGCGTTGAGAGCCTCTCTGGAAACACCATATATTTT; d_gene: NA; abundance: NA; j_gene: TRBJ1-3; v_gene: TRBV29-1
CDR3aa: CASSFYRGIDTQYF; CDR3nt: TGCGCCAGCAGCTTCTACAGGGGGATAGATACGCAGTATTTT; d_gene: TRBD1; abundance: NA; j_gene: TRBJ2-3; v_gene: TRBV5-1
CDR3aa: CASRQSGRYEQYF; CDR3nt: TGTGCCAGCAGGCAGAGCGGACGCTACGAGCAGTACTTC; d_gene: NA; abundance: NA; j_gene: TRBJ2-7; v_gene: TRBV6-5
CDR3aa: CASSLGGSRYEQYF; CDR3nt: TGTGCCAGCAGCTTAGGGGGTTCCCGCTACGAGCAGTACTTC; d_gene: NA; abundance: NA; j_gene: TRBJ2-7; v_gene: TRBV7-2
CDR3aa: CASSPSGGSTDTQYF; CDR3nt: TGTGCCAGCAGCCCCTCCGGCGGATCCACAGATACGCAGTATTTT; d_gene: NA; abundance: few; j_gene: TRBJ2-3; v_gene: TRBV9
CDR3aa: CASSPGQGGSYEQYF; CDR3nt: TGTGCCAGCTCACCGGGGCAGGGAGGGTCCTACGAGCAGTACTTC; d_gene: TRBD2; abundance: NA; j_gene: TRBJ2-7; v_gene: TRBV18
CDR3aa: CASSRRWDRANEKLFF; CDR3nt: TGTGCCAGCAGCCGCCGGTGGGACAGGGCCAATGAAAAACTGTTTTTT; d_gene: TRBD1; abundance: few; j_gene: TRBJ1-4; v_gene: TRBV7-9
CDR3aa: CAISGTSGETQYF; CDR3nt: TGTGCCATCAGTGGGACGTCGGGGGAGACCCAGTACTTC; d_gene: NA; abundance: NA; j_gene: TRBJ2-5; v_gene: TRBV10-3
CDR3aa: CAISAQGDEQYF; CDR3nt: TGTGCCATCAGCGCACAGGGGGACGAGCAGTACTTC; d_gene: TRBD1; abundance: few; j_gene: TRBJ2-7; v_gene: TRBV10-3
CDR3aa: CASSRDGNYGYTF; CDR3nt: TGTGCCAGCAGCCGGGACGGAAACTATGGCTACACCTTC; d_gene: NA; abundance: NA; j_gene: TRBJ1-2; v_gene: TRBV6-6
CDR3aa: CASSKRGHFGETQYF; CDR3nt: TGTGCCAGCAGCAAAAGGGGGCACTTCGGGGAGACCCAGTACTTC; d_gene: TRBD1; abundance: NA; j_gene: TRBJ2-5; v_gene: TRBV14
CDR3aa: CASSGRDSTDTQYF; CDR3nt: TGTGCCAGCAGTGGGAGGGACAGCACAGATACGCAGTATTTT; d_gene: TRBD2; abundance: NA; j_gene: TRBJ2-3; v_gene: TRBV6-6
CDR3aa: CASSGGEQHF; CDR3nt: TGTGCCAGCAGTGGCGGCGAGCAGCACTTC; d_gene: NA; abundance: NA; j_gene: TRBJ2-7; v_gene: TRBV7-9
CDR3aa: CASGWIGTSGRPSYNEQFF; CDR3nt: TGTGCTAGTGGTTGGATCGGGACTAGCGGGAGACCCTCCTACAATGAGCAGTTCTTC; d_gene: TRBD2; abundance: few; j_gene: TRBJ2-1; v_gene: TRBV12-5
CDR3aa: CASSSDPTVVGIQYF; CDR3nt: TGCGCCAGCAGCTCAGATCCTACCGTAGTGGGCATTCAGTACTTC; d_gene: NA; abundance: NA; j_gene: TRBJ2-4; v_gene: TRBV5-1